These 6 T cell receptor beta chains share one sample of origin, sequenced in a study of tumor and adjacent non-tumor tissue in lung cancer. No cell sorting was done before RNA was extracted from the tissue. TCRbeta libraries were built with three rounds of nested PCR, modified from ARM-PCR. TCRdb used MiXCR to reprocess the multiplex PCR reads, holding one entry per CDR3 protein. The sample holds around 200,000 distinct CDR3 sequences; 70% to 75% are singletons and the top ten take 25%. Sequenced input: lung tumor tissue. The receptors here all came from a man aged 55 to 70 with non-small cell lung cancer.

The rearrangement links TRBV29-1 to TRBJ2-2, with TRBD2 matching 7 bases. V shed 4 bases and J 7 bases; nucleotides not matched to a gene: 12. The CDR3 is 15 amino acids. Germline CDR1 SQVTM, CDR2 ANQGSEA. For the CDR3, the DNA is TGCAGCGTTGTCCAGAGCGGGATGCGAGGCGGGGAGCTGTTTTTT. Translation: CSVVQSGMRGGELFF.

A remark on this clonotype: The germline gene is not matched at one end of the junction; a read error may be the cause. The chain is built from TRBV29-1 and TRBJ2-7; D assignment may be TRBD1 or TRBD2 (5 bases each). The CDR3 totals 14 residues. CDR1 and CDR2 from the germline V gene are SQVTM and ANQGSEA. The CDR3 is CSTKRDGASTEQYF. For the CDR3, the DNA is TGCAGCACAAAAAGGGACGGGGCGTCGACGGAGCAATACTTC.

A remark on this clonotype: A much larger clone is a single base away; this may be a read error. The V call is TRBV20-1, the J call TRBJ2-1; D may be TRBD2 (6 bases). Germline V gene lookup returns CDR1 DFQATT and CDR2 SNEGSKA (reference sequence). The CDR3 spans 11 residues. Trimming took off 5 bases at V and 13 bases at J, with 15 bases between the two ends. The CDR3 protein is CSADRLGDQFF. In DNA form, the CDR3 reads TGCAGTGCTGATAGACTAGGTGACCAGTTCTTC.

As for this clonotype: This could be a read error, since a much larger clone is one nucleotide away. This chain connects TRBV20-1 to TRBJ2-3; 8 bases line up with TRBD2. This CDR3 spans 14 amino acids. From germline, CDR1 is DFQATT and CDR2 SNEGSKA (reference sequence). The trim removed 6 bases at V and 5 bases at J, leaving 10 bases unmatched. The DNA for the CDR3 is TGCAGTGCCCCACTAGCGGTGGGGGTAGATACGCAGTATTTT. This translates into CSAPLAVGVDTQYF.

This clonotype appeared a few times. The chain uses TRBV30 and TRBJ2-3; 8 bases line up with TRBD2. J gave up 1 base and V 0 bases, and 3 bases lay outside the gene matches. This CDR3 is 15 amino acids long. Germline V gives CDR1 GTSNPN, CDR2 SVGIG (reference sequence). CDR3 nucleotides: TGTGCCTGGAGTGTACGGGGGGGCGGCACAGATACGCAGTATTTT. Its translation is CAWSVRGGGTDTQYF.

Concerning this clonotype itself: Since the CDR3 does not end with the conserved phenylalanine or tryptophan, this likely comes from a read error. This chain uses TRBV12-3 or TRBV12-4 with TRBJ2-3; D is unclear. V dropped 10 bases and J dropped 0 bases, with 11 bases sitting between them. The CDR3 totals 13 residues. The CDR3 loop is CAITPDSTDTQYL. The CDR3 DNA is TGTGCCATCACCCCCGATAGCACAGATACGCAGTATCTT.